This T cell receptor beta chain was retrieved from a study of shared clonotypes between healthy human individuals. Germline assignment: CDR1 SGHRS and CDR2 YFSETQ. The CDR3 totals 14 residues. Trimming took off 3 bases at V and 6 bases at J, with 15 bases between the two ends. The repertoire was sequenced with immunoSEQ multiplex PCR; TCRdb's copy has only in-frame clones and lacks some. The sample has under 2.5 million clones, 80% to 95% seen once. The sequence derives from a man aged 18 to 30 in good health. Some clones in this sample may be carry-over from other donors' samples. This chain links TRBV5-1 with TRBJ1-2, with TRBD1 as a possible D gene (5 bases). Sequencing was carried out using naive CD4+ T cells from PBMCs. The subset denotes: CD45RA+ positively selected. The CDR3 coding sequence is TGCGCCAGCAGCTATAGTGACAGTACCGATGGCTACACCTTC. Amino acid sequence: CASSYSDSTDGYTF.